The 17 T cell receptor beta chains listed next were all sequenced from one sample in a study of OX40 agonist ivuxolimab in advanced cancers. Using immunoSEQ multiplex PCR, the repertoire was profiled, and TCRdb retains in-frame clones only, with some absent. In the table there are 76,000 or so clones, 85% of which are singletons. The sample here was CD4+ or CD8+ T cells sorted from blood, taken in a trial of the OX40 agonist ivuxolimab. The receptors here all came from an adult with an advanced solid tumor such as melanoma, head and neck, liver or kidney cancer.

The chain recombines TRBV18 with TRBJ1-5, with TRBD1 as a possible D gene (5 bases). This CDR3 contains 15 residues. Germline V gene lookup returns CDR1 KGHSH and CDR2 LQKENI. V dropped 6 bases and J dropped 6 bases, with 18 bases sitting between them. The CDR3 region has the DNA TGTGCCAGCTCTTCTGCGGGGGTCAAGGGTCAGCCCCAGCATTTT. Residues: CASSSAGVKGQPQHF.

This clone turned up a few times. The chain couples TRBV27 to TRBJ1-2, with 8 bases matching TRBD1. Germline V gene data show CDR1 as MNHEY and CDR2 as SMNVEV (reference sequence). The CDR3 runs 14 residues. V lost 6 bases, J lost 4 bases, and 7 bases stayed unmatched. Here the CDR3 reads CASRTRTGTYGYTF. The DNA of the CDR3 is TGTGCCAGCAGGACGAGGACAGGGACCTATGGCTACACCTTC.

The rearrangement uses TRBV5-1 and TRBJ2-7; perhaps TRBD2 as D (6 bases). The CDR3 runs to 14 residues. From germline, CDR1 is SGHRS and CDR2 YFSETQ. Trimming took 3 bases from V and 6 from J, leaving 16 bases between them. DNA of the CDR3: TGCGCCAGCAGCTCACAGCGGGCGACGGCCGAGCAGTACTTC. Translated, it gives CASSSQRATAEQYF.

The V gene is TRBV6-5, the J gene TRBJ1-1; 8 bases map to TRBD1. The CDR3 contains 14 residues. Germline CDR1 reads MNHEY; CDR2 reads SVGAGI. J lost 1 base, V lost 2 bases, and 0 bases had no gene match. The CDR3 nucleotides read TGTGCCAGCAGTTACGACAGGGGGAACACTGAAGCTTTCTTT. Its translation: CASSYDRGNTEAFF.

The DNA for the CDR3 is TGTGCCAGCAGTCATCCGGGACAGGGGGCGAATGGCTACACCTTC. Protein: CASSHPGQGANGYTF. V and J are TRBV5-5 and TRBJ1-2, with 12 bases lining up with TRBD1. The germline CDR1 and CDR2 sequences are SGHKS and YYEKEE (reference sequence). The CDR3 sequence is 15 residues long. V trimming: 5 bases; J trimming: 6 bases; junction bases outside the gene matches: 8.

The genes are TRBV4-1 and TRBJ1-5; D is uncertain. V was cut by 0 bases and J by 2 bases, with 17 bases left in between. The CDR3 runs to 18 residues. Per the germline V gene, CDR1 is MGHRA and CDR2 is YSYEKL. The CDR3 sequence: CASSQDLRNDGRNQPQHF. DNA of the CDR3: TGCGCCAGCAGCCAAGATCTAAGGAATGACGGCCGCAATCAGCCCCAGCATTTT.

The CDR3 coding sequence is TGCAGCGTTGGCGGACAGGGAATCTACGAGCAGTACTTC. It codes for CSVGGQGIYEQYF. The V gene is TRBV29-1, the J gene TRBJ2-7, with TRBD1 matching 8 bases. The CDR3 is 13 amino acids. Germline lookup yields CDR1 SQVTM and CDR2 ANQGSEA. V trimming: 4 bases; J trimming: 3 bases; junction bases outside the gene matches: 5.

This clone occurred once. J is TRBJ2-3 and V is TRBV5-4, with 7 bases fitting TRBD1. V lost 4 bases and J lost 4; bases outside the gene matches: 12. Per the germline V gene, CDR1 is SGHNT and CDR2 is YYREEE (reference sequence). The CDR3 length is 16 residues. As DNA, the CDR3 is TGTGCCAGCAGCCCTTTTAAGCAGGGGGTATCAGATACGCAGTATTTT. Translated: CASSPFKQGVSDTQYF. Looking up the rest from reference TRBV5-4 and TRBJ2-3 gives the full variable domain: ETGVTQSPTHLIKTRGQQVTLRCSSQSGHNTVSWYQQALGQGPQFIFQYYREEENGRGNFPPRFSGLQFPNYSSELNVNALELDDSALYLCASSPFKQGVSDTQYFGPGTRLTVL.

The chain uses TRBV7-9 and TRBJ1-3; no clear D gene. Trimming left V 3 bases short and J 1 base short, with 4 bases between. CDR3 length equals 13 residues. Looked up from germline, CDR1 is SEHNR and CDR2 is FQNEAQ (reference sequence). The CDR3 coding sequence is TGTGCCAGCAGCTTCGGTTCTGGAAACACCATATATTTT. This translates into CASSFGSGNTIYF. Based on the CDR3 plus reference TRBV7-9 and TRBJ1-3, the full variable domain is DTGVSQNPRHKITKRGQNVTFRCDPISEHNRLYWYRQTLGQGPEFLTYFQNEAQLEKSRLLSDRFSAERPKGSFSTLEIQRTEQGDSAMYLCASSFGSGNTIYFGEGSWLTVV.

The rearrangement joins TRBV9 to TRBJ1-6, with D perhaps TRBD1 (5 bases). Germline V CDR1 and CDR2: SGDLS, YYNGEE. Trimming took off 3 bases at V and 6 bases at J, with 16 bases between the two ends. CDR3 length: 16 residues. In DNA, the CDR3 is TGTGCCAGCAGCGCCCGGGGGACGGCACTTAATTCACCCCTCCACTTT. Protein sequence: CASSARGTALNSPLHF. Full variable domain (rest looked up from reference TRBV9 and TRBJ1-6): DSGVTQTPKHLITATGQRVTLRCSPRSGDLSVYWYQQSLDQGLQFLIQYYNGEERAKGNILERFSAQQFPDLHSELNLSSLELGDSALYFCASSARGTALNSPLHFGNGTRLTVT.

The chain joins TRBV7-2 to TRBJ2-2, with D possibly being TRBD1 (6 bases). CDR3 length: 13 amino acids. The V gene lost 4 bases and the J gene lost 5 bases, with 8 bases spanning the gap. Germline V gene sequence: CDR1 SGHTA, CDR2 FQGNSA. CDR3 in amino acids: CASSSQGTGELFF. Here the CDR3 DNA reads TGTGCCAGCAGCTCACAGGGTACCGGGGAGCTGTTTTTT.

The gene calls are TRBV27 and TRBJ2-2, with D possibly being TRBD2 (5 bases). The germline V gene has CDR1 MNHEY and CDR2 SMNVEV (reference sequence). This CDR3 comprises 15 residues. Trimming removed 7 bases from V and 3 bases from J, with 15 bases in between. CDR3 nucleotides: TGTGCCAGCACCACCCGACGGGGATACACCGGGGAGCTGTTTTTT. Translation: CASTTRRGYTGELFF.

The rearrangement links TRBV6-6 to TRBJ1-2; 7 bases are shared with TRBD1. Trimming removed 2 bases from V and 3 bases from J; junction bases left unmatched: 0. Germline CDR1 MNHNY, CDR2 SVGAGI (reference sequence). This CDR3 region has 13 residues. CDR3 nucleotide sequence: TGTGCCAGCAGTTACACAGGGGACTATGGCTACACCTTC. It translates to CASSYTGDYGYTF.

CDR3 sequence (DNA): TGTGCCAGCAGCTTTTTGGGGGCTAACGAGCAGTACTTC. It codes for CASSFLGANEQYF. The chain joins TRBV11-3 to TRBJ2-7, with D possibly being TRBD1 (6 bases). Germline CDR1 and CDR2: SGHNT and YENEEA. Trimming took 3 bases from V and 5 from J, leaving 11 bases between them. This CDR3 spans 13 amino acids.

The gene calls are TRBV30 and TRBJ2-3; D is possibly TRBD1 (7 bases). The V end was cut by 0 bases, the J end by 3 bases, with 13 bases between. Looked up from germline, CDR1 is GTSNPN and CDR2 is SVGIG (reference sequence). The CDR3 is made up of 15 amino acids. CDR3 in DNA: TGTGCCTGGAGTGTCGGAGGGGGCAGAACAGATACGCAGTATTTT. It translates to CAWSVGGGRTDTQYF.

The chain recombines TRBV4-3 with TRBJ2-2; perhaps TRBD2 as D (5 bases). Germline CDR1 LGHNA, CDR2 YSLEER. Trimming stripped 3 bases from V and 6 bases from J, with 11 bases between. This CDR3 region has 14 residues. CDR3 in amino acids: CASSQETSSGELFF. Written as DNA, the CDR3 is TGCGCCAGCAGCCAGGAAACTAGTTCCGGGGAGCTGTTTTTT.

V and J are TRBV7-2 and TRBJ1-2; D is uncertain. Trimming removed 4 bases from V and 2 bases from J, with 8 bases in between. The CDR3 extends over 13 amino acids. Germline V gene sequence: CDR1 SGHTA, CDR2 FQGNSA. CDR3 in DNA: TGTGCCAGCAGCTCATCCCCCAACTATGGCTACACCTTC. Protein: CASSSSPNYGYTF.